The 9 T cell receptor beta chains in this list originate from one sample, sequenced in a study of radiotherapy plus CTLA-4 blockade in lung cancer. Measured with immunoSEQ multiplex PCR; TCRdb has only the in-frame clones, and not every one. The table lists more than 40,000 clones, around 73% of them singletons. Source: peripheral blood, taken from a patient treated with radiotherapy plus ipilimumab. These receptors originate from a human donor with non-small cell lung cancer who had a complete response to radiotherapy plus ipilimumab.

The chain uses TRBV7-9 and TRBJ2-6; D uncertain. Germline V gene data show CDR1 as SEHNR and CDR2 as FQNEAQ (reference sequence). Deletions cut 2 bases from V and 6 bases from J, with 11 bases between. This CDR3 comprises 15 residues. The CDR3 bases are TGTGCCAGCAGCTTAATAGCTATGGAGGCCAACGTCCTGACTTTC. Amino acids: CASSLIAMEANVLTF.

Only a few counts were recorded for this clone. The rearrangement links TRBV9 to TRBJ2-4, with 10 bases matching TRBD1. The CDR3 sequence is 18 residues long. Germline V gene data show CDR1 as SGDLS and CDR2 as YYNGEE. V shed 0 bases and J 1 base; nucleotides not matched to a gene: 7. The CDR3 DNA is TGTGCCAGCAGCGTAGGGACAGGGGGGGGAGGGGCCAAAAACATTCAGTACTTC. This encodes CASSVGTGGGGAKNIQYF.

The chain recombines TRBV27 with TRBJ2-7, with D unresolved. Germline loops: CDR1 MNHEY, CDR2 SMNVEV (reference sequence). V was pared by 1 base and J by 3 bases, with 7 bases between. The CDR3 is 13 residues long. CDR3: CASSLFPHYEQYF. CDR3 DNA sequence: TGTGCCAGCAGTTTATTTCCCCACTACGAGCAGTACTTC.

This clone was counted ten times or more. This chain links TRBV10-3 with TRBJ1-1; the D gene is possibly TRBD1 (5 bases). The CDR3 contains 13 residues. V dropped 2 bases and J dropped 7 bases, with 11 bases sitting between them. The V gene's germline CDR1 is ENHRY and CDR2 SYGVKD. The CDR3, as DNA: TGTGCCATCAGTGAGGGGGCGCTGGGTGAAGCTTTCTTT. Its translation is CAISEGALGEAFF.

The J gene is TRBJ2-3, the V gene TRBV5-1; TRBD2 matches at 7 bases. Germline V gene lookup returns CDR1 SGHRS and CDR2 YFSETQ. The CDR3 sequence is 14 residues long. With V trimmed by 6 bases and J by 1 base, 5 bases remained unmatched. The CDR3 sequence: CASTVTSGTDTQYF. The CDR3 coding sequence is TGCGCCAGCACCGTAACTAGCGGCACAGATACGCAGTATTTT. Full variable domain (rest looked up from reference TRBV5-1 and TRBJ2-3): KAGVTQTPRYLIKTRGQQVTLSCSPISGHRSVSWYQQTPGQGLQFLFEYFSETQRNKGNFPGRFSGRQFSNSRSEMNVSTLELGDSALYLCASTVTSGTDTQYFGPGTRLTVL.

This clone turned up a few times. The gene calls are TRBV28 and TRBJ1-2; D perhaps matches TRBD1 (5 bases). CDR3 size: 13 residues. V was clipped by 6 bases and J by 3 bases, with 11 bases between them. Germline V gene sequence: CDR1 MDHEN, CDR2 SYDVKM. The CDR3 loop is CASRPRGDYGYTF. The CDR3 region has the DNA TGTGCCAGCAGACCCCGGGGGGACTATGGCTACACCTTC.

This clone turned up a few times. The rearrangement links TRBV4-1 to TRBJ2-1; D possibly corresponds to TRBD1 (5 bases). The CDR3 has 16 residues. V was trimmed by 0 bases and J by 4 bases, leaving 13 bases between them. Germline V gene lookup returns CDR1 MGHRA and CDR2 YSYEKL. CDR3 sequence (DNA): TGCGCCAGCAGCCAAGATTATGGACAAGGGTACAATGAGCAGTTCTTC. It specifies CASSQDYGQGYNEQFF.

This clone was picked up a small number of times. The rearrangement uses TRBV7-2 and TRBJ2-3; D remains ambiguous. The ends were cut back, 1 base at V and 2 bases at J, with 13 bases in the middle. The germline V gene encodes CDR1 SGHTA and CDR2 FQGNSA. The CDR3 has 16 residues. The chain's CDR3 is CASSLVAGFNTDTQYF. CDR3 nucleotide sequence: TGTGCCAGCAGCTTAGTGGCAGGTTTTAACACAGATACGCAGTATTTT.

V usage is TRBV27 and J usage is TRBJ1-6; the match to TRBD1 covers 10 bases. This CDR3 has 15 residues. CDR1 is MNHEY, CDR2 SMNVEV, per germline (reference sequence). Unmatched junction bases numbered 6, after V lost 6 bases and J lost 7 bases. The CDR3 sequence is CASRGDRGINSPLHF. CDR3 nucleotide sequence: TGTGCCAGCAGAGGGGACAGGGGTATAAATTCACCCCTCCACTTT.